The 27 T cell receptor beta chains in this list originate from one sample, sequenced in a study of T cell repertoires in cytomegalovirus infection. One entry per CDR3 protein results from TCRdb running MiXCR on the reads. The sample lists approximately 550,000 distinct CDR3 sequences; approximately 17% were seen once. Sequences were obtained from CD8+ T cells from PBMCs. All receptors come from a human donor in good health (CMV status not recorded). Some clones in this sample may be carry-over from other donors' samples.

This clonotype was counted ten times or more. The V gene is TRBV7-9, the J gene TRBJ2-3; D might be TRBD2 (5 bases). Germline CDR1 is SEHNR and CDR2 is FQNEAQ (reference sequence). This CDR3 comprises 12 residues. V was cut by 7 bases and J by 1 base, with 6 bases left in between. CDR3 sequence reads: CASKRGTDTQYF. CDR3 DNA sequence: TGTGCCAGCAAGAGGGGCACAGATACGCAGTATTTT.

This clonotype came up many times. The gene calls are TRBV7-2 and TRBJ2-1; D tentatively fits TRBD1 or TRBD2 (7 bases each). Germline V lookup: CDR1 SGHTA, CDR2 FQGNSA. Trimming cost V 4 bases and J 0 bases, with 25 bases left between them. CDR3 length equals 20 residues. Here the CDR3 DNA reads TGTGCCAGCAGCTCTAGGGGGCCTAGACTAGCTGAACGCTCCTACAATGAGCAGTTCTTC. This translates into CASSSRGPRLAERSYNEQFF.

In this sample, this clonotype turned up a few times. The V call is TRBV10-1, the J call TRBJ2-1, with a weak D call TRBD2 (5 bases). Per the germline V gene, CDR1 is WNHNN and CDR2 is SYGVQD (reference sequence). Trimming left V 0 bases short and J 6 bases short, with 15 bases between. The length of the CDR3 is 16 residues. CDR3 nucleotide sequence: TGCGCCAGCAGTGAGTCCCTAGGCGGAGGACCCAATGAGCAGTTCTTC. This codes for CASSESLGGGPNEQFF.

V usage is TRBV28 and J usage is TRBJ2-3, with D unresolved. This CDR3 spans 17 amino acids. Germline V gene data show CDR1 as MDHEN and CDR2 as SYDVKM. V lost 4 bases, J lost 2 bases, and 19 bases lay in between. The DNA for the CDR3 is TGTGCCAGCAGTTCCTCCTTTTATTCGGGTCTCACAGATACGCAGTATTTT. Protein product: CASSSSFYSGLTDTQYF.

The J gene is TRBJ2-3, the V gene TRBV3-1; 10 nucleotides match TRBD1. J was trimmed by 10 bases and V by 6 bases; bases with no gene match: 19. CDR1 and CDR2 from the germline V gene are LGHDT and YNNKEL (reference sequence). This CDR3 spans 17 amino acids. The CDR3 loop reads CASRNIGTVRTGGAQYF. The DNA for the CDR3 is TGTGCCAGCAGAAATATTGGGACAGTAAGGACAGGGGGTGCGCAGTATTTT.

Ten or more counts support this clonotype. This sequence joins TRBV10-1 and TRBJ2-3, with 8 bases matching TRBD1. The J segment lost 0 bases and the V segment lost 3 bases, leaving 8 bases of the junction unmatched. Germline V gene sequence: CDR1 WNHNN, CDR2 SYGVQD (reference sequence). This CDR3 has 17 amino acids. DNA for the CDR3: TGCGCCAGCAGTGAAAGTCGACAGGGGCATAGCACAGATACGCAGTATTTT. Its translation is CASSESRQGHSTDTQYF.

This clonotype was counted between two and nine times. The chain has TRBV12-5 and TRBJ2-7, with D perhaps given as TRBD1 or TRBD2 (7 bases each). The ends were cut back, 6 bases at V and 3 bases at J, with 24 bases in the middle. The length of the CDR3 is 17 residues. The germline V gene encodes CDR1 LGHNT and CDR2 FRNRAP. CDR3 sequence (DNA): TGTGCTAGTGGCCAGGGGGGGGGGGGGCCCCTTGGCTACGAGCAGTACTTC. Translating gives CASGQGGGGPLGYEQYF.

Worth noting for this clonotype: Likely a read error: the CDR3 ends without its conserved phenylalanine or tryptophan. The chain uses TRBV27 and TRBJ2-7; possibly TRBD1 or TRBD2 for D (6 bases each). Germline CDR1 is MNHEY and CDR2 is SMNVEV (reference sequence). The V end lost 6 bases, the J end lost 5 bases, and 17 bases lay between the germline ends. The CDR3 totals 14 residues. The CDR3 loop reads CASSSSRGVNEQYL. The CDR3 coding sequence is TGTGCCAGCAGCTCCTCGAGGGGGGTGAACGAGCAGTACTTA.

This clonotype was picked up a small number of times. This sequence joins TRBV20-1 and TRBJ1-2; D is unclear. The CDR3 covers 13 residues. V lost 0 bases and J lost 5, with 10 bases in between. Germline CDR1 and CDR2: DFQATT and SNEGSKA (reference sequence). CDR3 in DNA: TGCAGTGCTAGAGATCAGGCCGAATATGGCTACACCTTC. Its translation: CSARDQAEYGYTF.

Of note for this clonotype: A read error is possible here, since a much larger clone lies one base away. This chain joins TRBV4-2 and TRBJ2-5; D not certain. V dropped 4 bases and J dropped 9 bases, with 18 bases sitting between them. The germline V gene has CDR1 LGHNA and CDR2 YNFKEQ. The CDR3 is 14 residues long. The CDR3 is CASSLHPPAGSQYF. Written as DNA, the CDR3 is TGTGCCAGCAGCCTACATCCCCCTGCCGGGTCCCAGTACTTC.

This clonotype occurred a few times. The chain couples TRBV7-3 to TRBJ2-3, with 7 bases aligning to TRBD2. The germline V gene encodes CDR1 SGHTA and CDR2 FQGTGA. After removal of 4 bases from V and 10 bases from J, the junction contained 2 bases not matched to a gene. The CDR3 totals 11 residues. DNA of the CDR3: TGTGCCAGCAGCTCGGGGAGGGCGCAGTATTTT. Translated, it gives CASSSGRAQYF.

This clonotype was recorded at least ten times. The genes are TRBV12-5 and TRBJ1-4; 7 bases fit TRBD1. V shed 4 bases, J shed 3 bases, and the junction held 8 bases outside the gene matches. This CDR3 has 16 amino acids. Germline loops: CDR1 LGHNT, CDR2 FRNRAP. The CDR3 reads CASGSIRGRANEKLFF. The CDR3 bases are TGTGCTAGTGGTTCGATAAGGGGGCGAGCTAATGAAAAACTGTTTTTT.

The genes are TRBV6-1 and TRBJ1-4, with D uncertain. V lost 3 bases and J 6 bases, leaving 14 bases between the germline ends. Germline V lookup: CDR1 MNHNS, CDR2 SASEGT. CDR3 size: 15 residues. CDR3 sequence: CASSDTLRRDEKLFF. The CDR3 nucleotides are TGTGCCAGCAGTGATACCCTTCGGCGAGATGAAAAACTGTTTTTT.

A note on this clonotype: A read error may explain this, as a much larger clone is one base away. V and J are TRBV28 and TRBJ2-2; D uncertain. The germline CDR1 and CDR2 sequences are MDHEN and SYDVKM. Trimming stripped 2 bases from V and 1 base from J, with 8 bases between. The length of the CDR3 is 15 residues. This CDR3 is CASSLGPKNTGELFF. In DNA form, the CDR3 reads TGTGCCAGCAGTTTAGGGCCCAAGAACACCGGGGAGCTGTTTTTT. Looking up the rest from reference TRBV28 and TRBJ2-2 gives the full variable domain: DVKVTQSSRYLVKRTGEKVFLECVQDMDHENMFWYRQDPGLGLRLIYFSYDVKMKEKGDIPEGYSVSREKKERFSLILESASTNQTSMYLCASSLGPKNTGELFFGEGSRLTVL.

This clonotype was detected a few times. This chain uses TRBV6-6 with TRBJ2-7; 7 bases agree with TRBD2. Germline V CDR1 and CDR2: MNHNY, SVGAGI (reference sequence). CDR3 length equals 19 residues. J was trimmed by 4 bases and V by 0 bases; bases with no gene match: 18. For the CDR3, the DNA is TGTGCCAGCAGTTACTCCCTTCGGGCTAGCGGAGATACCCTTTACGAGCAGTACTTC. Translated, it gives CASSYSLRASGDTLYEQYF.

This clonotype was recorded many times. The rearrangement links TRBV11-2 to TRBJ2-5; the D is unclear. CDR1 SGHAT and CDR2 FQNNGV come from the germline V gene. This CDR3 has 16 residues. The V gene lost 1 base and the J gene lost 1 base, with 13 bases spanning the gap. The CDR3 region is CASSLGNGAFQETQYF. CDR3 bases: TGTGCCAGCAGCTTAGGGAATGGCGCTTTCCAAGAGACCCAGTACTTC.

At least ten counts were recorded for this clonotype. The V gene is TRBV12-3 or TRBV12-4, the J gene TRBJ2-6; D may correspond to TRBD1 or TRBD2 (5 bases each). Deletions cut 6 bases from V and 0 bases from J, with 24 bases between. The CDR3 is 20 residues long. CDR3 in DNA: TGTGCCAGCAGCGAATATGGTTGGGACGGTAAGAACTCTGGGGCCAACGTCCTGACTTTC. Translating it yields CASSEYGWDGKNSGANVLTF.

This clonotype turned up a few times. The chain combines TRBV9 with TRBJ1-3, with D possibly TRBD1 on 5 matching bases. The V gene's germline CDR1 is SGDLS and CDR2 YYNGEE. With 3 bases removed from V and 2 bases from J, the gap between germline ends came to 15 bases. This CDR3 comprises 16 residues. The CDR3 reads CASSDPGRDAGNTIYF. In DNA, the CDR3 is TGTGCCAGCAGCGATCCGGGACGTGATGCTGGAAACACCATATATTTT.

The sample holds many counts of this clonotype. The rearrangement joins TRBV28 to TRBJ2-1; perhaps TRBD1 as D (5 bases). Germline loops: CDR1 MDHEN, CDR2 SYDVKM. The CDR3 consists of 14 residues. The V end lost 11 bases, the J end lost 4 bases, and 18 bases lay between the germline ends. The CDR3 nucleotides read TGTGCCGTGATCGACAGAACCATTTACAATGAGCAGTTCTTC. It encodes CAVIDRTIYNEQFF.

CDR3 sequence: CASSLALALDKQYF. The CDR3, as DNA: TGTGCCAGCAGCTTAGCCCTGGCCCTCGACAAGCAGTACTTC. The rearrangement links TRBV11-1 to TRBJ2-7; D is ambiguous. Germline CDR1 reads SGHAT; CDR2 reads FQDESV (reference sequence). V lost 0 bases and J 8 bases, leaving 14 bases between the germline ends. The CDR3 has 14 amino acids.

In the case of this clonotype: The final CDR3 position lacks the conserved phenylalanine or tryptophan, pointing to a likely read error. This chain joins TRBV19 and TRBJ2-6, with D unresolved. V lost 4 bases and J lost 0, with 13 bases in between. Looked up from germline, CDR1 is LNHDA and CDR2 is SQIVND (reference sequence). This CDR3 region has 17 residues. CDR3 in amino acids: CASSTTRALSGANVLTL. CDR3 nucleotide sequence: TGTGCCAGTAGTACAACCCGGGCCCTCTCTGGGGCCAACGTCCTGACTTTA.

The table lists this clonotype with many counts. The chain has TRBV7-9 and TRBJ2-7, with 7 bases identical to TRBD1. V was pared by 7 bases and J by 4 bases, with 7 bases of the junction left unmatched. The CDR3 totals 13 residues. Looked up from germline, CDR1 is SEHNR and CDR2 is FQNEAQ (reference sequence). For the CDR3, the DNA is TGTGCCAGCACCCCGGGACAGAGATACGAGCAGTACTTC. Translating it yields CASTPGQRYEQYF.

The V call is TRBV28, the J call TRBJ1-1; D gene ambiguous. The CDR3 contains 13 residues. Trimming left V 3 bases short and J 1 base short, with 6 bases between. Germline V CDR1 and CDR2: MDHEN, SYDVKM. This chain's CDR3 is CASSLTSNTEAFF. CDR3 nucleotide sequence: TGTGCCAGCAGTTTGACCTCGAACACTGAAGCTTTCTTT.

In regard to this clonotype: Germline and junction disagree at one end, which may indicate a read error. The V call is TRBV7-2, the J call TRBJ2-7; D gene ambiguous. The CDR3 extends over 12 amino acids. The germline gives CDR1 SGHTA, CDR2 FQGNSA. In nucleotides, the CDR3 is TGTGCCGGCAGCCCCCGACTCTACGAGCAGTACTTC. It encodes CAGSPRLYEQYF.

The chain links TRBV6-5 to TRBJ2-3; D may be TRBD2 (5 bases). The CDR3 runs to 15 residues. Deletions cut 6 bases from V and 1 base from J, with 14 bases between. Germline values: CDR1 MNHEY, CDR2 SVGAGI. The CDR3 DNA is TGTGCCAGCAGGCGTAAGCGGATCCGCACAGATACGCAGTATTTT. Its protein product is CASRRKRIRTDTQYF.

The chain combines TRBV5-1 with TRBJ2-3; TRBD2 matches at 8 bases. V was pared by 4 bases and J by 1 base, with 23 bases of the junction left unmatched. This CDR3 region has 21 residues. Germline loops: CDR1 SGHRS, CDR2 YFSETQ. DNA for the CDR3: TGCGCCAGCAGCAACAGCCTTTTGGACTTTGAGAAAGCGGGGGGCACAGATACGCAGTATTTT. Protein sequence: CASSNSLLDFEKAGGTDTQYF.

There are a few counts of this clonotype. CDR3 protein: CASSDTTSGVNEQFF. Written as DNA, the CDR3 is TGTGCCAGCAGTGATACTACTAGCGGAGTCAATGAGCAGTTCTTC. The V call is TRBV6-1, the J call TRBJ2-1; 8 positions match TRBD2. This CDR3 is 15 amino acids long. The germline V gene has CDR1 MNHNS and CDR2 SASEGT. The ends lost 3 bases at V and 6 bases at J; junction bases unmatched: 7.